This passage covers 24 T cell receptor beta chains from one sample sequenced in a study of control samples from healthy donors and cancer patients. The data were produced by immunoSEQ multiplex PCR, yet TCRdb's version contains in-frame clones alone and is incomplete. The sample lists over 150,000 clones, approximately 94% occurring once. Input material: PBMCs. The receptors stem from a man between 60 and 75 years old with colorectal cancer.

CDR3 nucleotide sequence: TGTGCCTCCCGGACAGGGAACGTTTACGAGCAGTACTTC. Translating gives CASRTGNVYEQYF. This rearrangement joins TRBV12-3 or TRBV12-4 to TRBJ2-7; 8 bases map to TRBD1. This CDR3 region has 13 residues. J lost 4 bases, V lost 11 bases, and 10 bases had no gene match.

The chain joins TRBV10-2 to TRBJ2-3; tentative D call: TRBD2 (6 bases). The V end was cut by 4 bases, the J end by 1 base, with 9 bases between. The CDR3 contains 14 residues. Germline-derived CDR1 and CDR2 are WSHSY and SAAADI. This CDR3 is CASSGASGTDTQYF. Written as DNA, the CDR3 is TGCGCCAGCAGTGGGGCTAGCGGCACAGATACGCAGTATTTT.

Of note for this clone: At one end, the junction sequence differs from germline, possibly due to a read error. The genes are TRBV5-6 and TRBJ1-1; maybe TRBD1 (5 bases). CDR1 is SGHDT and CDR2 is YYEEEE in the germline V gene. The CDR3 consists of 18 residues. The CDR3 region has the DNA TGTGCCAGCAGCTCCGACCAAGGGAGGGGATGGGTCGGTACTGGAGCTTTCTTT. Amino acid sequence: CASSSDQGRGWVGTGAFF.

V and J are TRBV3-1 (or the pseudogene TRBV3-2) and TRBJ1-2, with D perhaps matching TRBD1 (6 bases). There are 12 residues in the CDR3. Trimming shortened V by 4 bases and J by 12 bases, and 15 bases separated the two germline ends. Germline V gene lookup returns CDR1 LGHDT and CDR2 YNNKEL (reference sequence). CDR3 coding DNA: TGTGCCAGCAGCCGACCGGGGGCCGGCCACACCTTC. Its translation is CASSRPGAGHTF.

The rearrangement uses TRBV3-1 (or the pseudogene TRBV3-2) and TRBJ1-2; D ambiguous. The CDR3 has 11 residues. CDR1 is LGHDT, CDR2 YNNKEL, per germline (reference sequence). Trimming shortened V by 1 base and J by 8 bases, and 5 bases separated the two germline ends. The CDR3 DNA reads as TGTGCCAGCAGCCAAGGGGTCGGCTACACCTTC. This codes for CASSQGVGYTF.

The V call is TRBV3-1 (or the pseudogene TRBV3-2), the J call TRBJ2-5; D might be TRBD2 (6 bases). V was shortened by 2 bases and J by 3 bases, with 16 bases between the two germline ends. Germline V gene lookup returns CDR1 LGHDT and CDR2 YNNKEL (reference sequence). The CDR3 loop spans 16 amino acids. The CDR3 spells CASSQLGGRDEETQYF. The CDR3 DNA is TGTGCCAGCAGCCAACTGGGAGGCAGGGACGAAGAGACCCAGTACTTC.

This sequence joins TRBV10-3 and TRBJ1-4, with D hard to call. In germline, CDR1 is ENHRY, CDR2 SYGVKD. Trimming took off 2 bases at V and 8 bases at J, with 9 bases between the two ends. The CDR3 runs 13 residues. The chain's CDR3 is CAISETMGEKLFF. The CDR3 bases are TGTGCCATCAGTGAGACCATGGGGGAAAAACTGTTTTTT.

The J gene is TRBJ2-1, the V gene TRBV9; TRBD1 aligns across 7 bases. Germline V lookup: CDR1 SGDLS, CDR2 YYNGEE. Unmatched junction bases numbered 3, after V lost 3 bases and J lost 0 bases. The CDR3 contains 15 residues. CDR3 amino acids: CASSEQGSSYNEQFF. The CDR3 DNA is TGTGCCAGCAGCGAACAGGGGAGCTCCTACAATGAGCAGTTCTTC.

V gene TRBV7-9 combines with J gene TRBJ1-2; no clear D gene. CDR3 length: 15 amino acids. Germline CDR1 reads SEHNR; CDR2 reads FQNEAQ (reference sequence). The V end was cut by 1 base, the J end by 3 bases, with 12 bases between. Here the CDR3 reads CASSLGEVSDYGYTF. The CDR3 DNA reads as TGTGCCAGCAGCTTAGGAGAGGTTTCGGACTATGGCTACACCTTC.

The chain carries TRBV11-2 and TRBJ2-7, with 8 nucleotides matching TRBD1. The length of the CDR3 is 16 residues. The J segment lost 5 bases and the V segment lost 4 bases, leaving 13 bases of the junction unmatched. Germline lookup yields CDR1 SGHAT and CDR2 FQNNGV. CDR3 sequence (DNA): TGTGCCAGCAGCTACCTAACAGGGGGACGGGTCCACGAGCAGTACTTC. Amino acid sequence: CASSYLTGGRVHEQYF.

CDR3: CASSLGQGGYEQYF. DNA for the CDR3: TGCGCCAGCAGCCTAGGACAGGGGGGGTACGAGCAGTACTTC. The chain couples TRBV4-1 to TRBJ2-7, with 10 positions matching TRBD1. The CDR3 totals 14 residues. J was trimmed by 4 bases and V by 4 bases; bases with no gene match: 4. The germline V gene encodes CDR1 MGHRA and CDR2 YSYEKL.

V is TRBV10-3 and J is TRBJ2-3, with D tentatively TRBD2 (6 bases). V dropped 11 bases and J dropped 0 bases, with 18 bases sitting between them. There are 15 residues in the CDR3. Germline lookup yields CDR1 ENHRY and CDR2 SYGVKD. CDR3 sequence: CAAGGYGGSTDTQYF. The CDR3 coding sequence is TGTGCCGCCGGAGGGTATGGGGGGAGCACAGATACGCAGTATTTT.

V and J are TRBV29-1 and TRBJ2-5; tentative D call: TRBD2 (5 bases). The CDR3 is 12 residues long. Germline V gene data show CDR1 as SQVTM and CDR2 as ANQGSEA. The V and J ends lost 1 base and 6 bases respectively, with 9 bases between them. The CDR3 protein is CSVEGGGKTQYF. As DNA, the CDR3 is TGCAGCGTTGAAGGAGGAGGAAAGACCCAGTACTTC. Combining the CDR3 with reference TRBV29-1 and TRBJ2-5 gives the whole variable domain SAVISQKPSRDICQRGTSLTIQCQVDSQVTMMFWYRQQPGQSLTLIATANQGSEATYESGFVIDKFPISRPNLTFSTLTVSNMSPEDSSIYLCSVEGGGKTQYFGPGTRLLVL.

The chain employs TRBV12-5 and TRBJ2-1, with TRBD1 identical over 8 bases. Germline lookup yields CDR1 LGHNT and CDR2 FRNRAP. CDR3 size: 14 residues. Trimming at V came to 1 base and at J to 6 bases, leaving 2 bases not matched to a gene. The CDR3 bases are TGTGCTAGTGGTTTGGGGACAGGGAGCAATGAGCAGTTCTTC. It yields the protein CASGLGTGSNEQFF.

The chain employs TRBV5-1 and TRBJ2-5; TRBD1 aligns across 7 bases. The germline V gene encodes CDR1 SGHRS and CDR2 YFSETQ. CDR3 size: 14 residues. V trimming: 3 bases; J trimming: 1 base; junction bases outside the gene matches: 3. CDR3 nucleotides: TGCGCCAGCAGCTACGGACAGGTCCAAGAGACCCAGTACTTC. Translated: CASSYGQVQETQYF.

The chain has TRBV6-2 or TRBV6-3 and TRBJ1-2; 8 bases match TRBD1. Trimming removed 5 bases from V and 8 bases from J; junction bases left unmatched: 10. CDR1 and CDR2 from the germline V gene are MNHEY and SVGEGT. CDR3 length: 14 amino acids. The CDR3, as DNA: TGTGCCAGCAGTCCAGAGGACAGGGCTCGGGGCTACACCTTC. Translated, it gives CASSPEDRARGYTF.

Points on this clone: The identical CDR3 is also encoded by other nucleotide sequences in the sample. The chain carries TRBV6-5 and TRBJ1-4; 7 nucleotides line up with TRBD1. Trimming took 0 bases from V and 8 from J; bases not matched to a gene: 0. This CDR3 has 13 residues. CDR1 and CDR2 (germline): MNHEY, SVGAGI. CDR3 sequence reads: CASSYSTGEKLFF. In nucleotides, the CDR3 is TGTGCCAGCAGTTACTCGACAGGGGAAAAACTGTTTTTT.

The chain couples TRBV9 to TRBJ2-2; 11 nucleotides line up with TRBD1. After removal of 4 bases from V and 5 bases from J, the junction contained 4 bases not matched to a gene. CDR3 length: 15 amino acids. Germline V lookup: CDR1 SGDLS, CDR2 YYNGEE. The DNA of the CDR3 is TGTGCCAGCAGCCAGGACAGGGGGCGAACCGGGGAGCTGTTTTTT. As protein: CASSQDRGRTGELFF.

The chain is built from TRBV7-9 and TRBJ2-2; a weak D match, TRBD1 (6 bases). CDR3 size: 14 residues. The V end was cut by 3 bases, the J end by 2 bases, with 7 bases between. Germline CDR1 reads SEHNR; CDR2 reads FQNEAQ (reference sequence). DNA for the CDR3: TGTGCCAGCAGCTTTGGGGGCAACACCGGGGAGCTGTTTTTT. Translating it yields CASSFGGNTGELFF.

The count of this clone is one. This chain joins TRBV3-1 (or the pseudogene TRBV3-2) and TRBJ1-2, with TRBD1 matching 9 bases. The germline CDR1 and CDR2 sequences are LGHDT and YNNKEL (reference sequence). This CDR3 is 15 amino acids long. The V gene end was trimmed by 5 bases and the J gene end by 8 bases; junction bases not matched to a gene: 12. This chain's CDR3 is CASSTFGDRVKGYTF. The CDR3 coding sequence is TGTGCCAGCAGCACATTTGGGGACAGGGTGAAGGGCTACACCTTC.

The chain couples TRBV6-5 to TRBJ2-7; TRBD1 matches at 12 bases. The V segment lost 10 bases and the J segment 5 bases; nucleotides outside the gene matches: 6. Germline values: CDR1 MNHEY, CDR2 SVGAGI. The CDR3 is 13 amino acids. CDR3 in amino acids: CATTGTGGHEQYF. The CDR3 nucleotides read TGTGCCACCACCGGGACAGGGGGCCACGAGCAGTACTTC.

J is TRBJ2-3 and V is TRBV2; 7 bases align to TRBD2. This CDR3 is 15 amino acids long. CDR1 is SNHLY and CDR2 is FYNNEI in the germline V gene. The trim removed 3 bases at V and 2 bases at J, leaving 5 bases unmatched. The CDR3 DNA is TGTGCCAGCAGTGAGTCTAGCGGTTACACAGATACGCAGTATTTT. As protein: CASSESSGYTDTQYF.

The V gene is TRBV21-1, the J gene TRBJ1-2; the table's D gene call, TRBD1, was not cross checked with the DNA. TRBV21-1 counts as a pseudogene. The CDR3 covers 20 residues. The CDR3 DNA sequence: TGTGCCAGCAGCAAAGCGCTATTTTGGGAGGACAGGGGATGGAGCTATGGCTACACCTTC. Its protein product is CASSKALFWEDRGWSYGYTF.

The chain is built from TRBV6-1 and TRBJ1-3; D perhaps matches TRBD1 (6 bases). CDR1 is MNHNS and CDR2 is SASEGT in the germline V gene. This CDR3 is 15 amino acids long. Between the trimmed V and J ends, which lost 3 bases and 1 base, there was a span of 10 bases. The DNA of the CDR3 is TGTGCCAGCAGTGACACAGGGAGGTCTGGAAACACCATATATTTT. This gives the protein CASSDTGRSGNTIYF.